Reported below is one TCR beta chain. Its target is unknown. Patients had blood sampled at baseline and again on cycle 4 day 1 and cycle 7 day 1. This entry comes from a study of OX40 agonist ivuxolimab in advanced cancers. For the study at large: Patients in the trial were receiving intravenous ivuxolimab every 2 weeks, at doses of 0.01 to 10 mg/kg.

Whole-study findings and limits: With doses of 0.1 to 3.0 mg/kg, CD4+ and CD8+ blood T cells had undergone clonal expansion by week 6. Researchers report that CD8+ T cells had, on average, more expanded clones than CD4+.

Some clones are missing from TCRdb's copy, which holds only in-frame ones; the method was immunoSEQ multiplex PCR. The sample comprises about 69,000 clones, around 90% of which are singletons, and more than 9% rests with the top ten. Trimming shortened V by 1 base and J by 3 bases, and 7 bases separated the two germline ends. Germline CDR1 and CDR2: SGHAT and FQDESV (reference sequence). The CDR3 has 13 amino acids. The J gene is TRBJ2-7, the V gene TRBV11-1; possible D gene TRBD1, 6 bases. The sample in question was CD4+ or CD8+ T cells sorted from blood, obtained in a trial of the OX40 agonist ivuxolimab. The sequence was obtained from an adult with an advanced solid tumor such as melanoma, head and neck, liver or kidney cancer. The CDR3 sequence is CASSLDRDYEQYF. In DNA, the CDR3 is TGTGCCAGCAGCTTAGACAGGGACTACGAGCAGTACTTC.